Listed below are T cell receptor beta chains from one sample, sequenced in a study of blood T cell repertoires in COVID-19. Method: immunoSEQ multiplex PCR; TCRdb's copy keeps in-frame clones and lacks some. The repertoire holds approximately 460,000 clones, with about 88% as singletons. Sequenced: peripheral blood. The receptors here all came from a young man with COVID-19, enrolled during active disease. Each CDR3 is given with its conserved first and last residue. D genes are given only for firm matches. Where a row states a size, it is once, few, many or the class of an expanded clone; other rows omit it.

clone size | J gene | V gene | D gene | CDR3 DNA | CDR3 protein
- | TRBJ1-2 | TRBV18 | - | TGTGCCAGCCTCCAGAGCGGGAACTATGGCTACACCTTC | CASLQSGNYGYTF
- | TRBJ1-3 | TRBV6-1 | - | TGTGCCAGCAGTGAGCAGGGCGGAAACACCATATATTTT | CASSEQGGNTIYF
- | TRBJ2-5 | TRBV5-6 | - | TGTGCCAGCAGCTTGGGGGGTGAGGTCCAGGGCCAGTACTTC | CASSLGGEVQGQYF
- | TRBJ2-3 | TRBV9 | TRBD1 | TGTGCCAGCAGCCCCCGGGGCAGGGGGCAAGATACGCAGTATTTT | CASSPRGRGQDTQYF
- | TRBJ2-4 | TRBV4-1 | - | TGCGCCAGCAGCCAAGACGGGGACATACGGCCCGACATTCAGTACTTC | CASSQDGDIRPDIQYF
many | TRBJ2-4 | TRBV2 | - | TGTGCCAGCAGTCCCCGGCCCCAGGGGTACATTCAGTACTTC | CASSPRPQGYIQYF
- | TRBJ1-1 | TRBV6-5 | - | TGTGCCAGCAGCCAGGGGACTGAAGCTTTCTTT | CASSQGTEAFF
- | TRBJ2-3 | TRBV24-1 | - | TGTGCCACCAGTGTCTCTTCAGATACGCAGTATTTT | CATSVSSDTQYF
- | TRBJ2-2 | TRBV27 | - | TGTGCCAGCAGGGAAACCGGGACACCCTTAGTGCTGTTTTTT | CASRETGTPLVLFF
- | TRBJ2-1 | TRBV6-5 | - | TGTGCCAGCAGTTACCTGGCTTCCCAGTTCTTC | CASSYLASQFF
- | TRBJ2-1 | TRBV7-2 | TRBD2 | TGTGCCAGCAGCCCACGGGGACTAGCGGGGAATGAGCAGTTCTTC | CASSPRGLAGNEQFF
- | TRBJ1-1 | TRBV19 | - | TGTGCCAGTAGTATGGGGGGTGGAATGAACACTGAAGCTTTCTTT | CASSMGGGMNTEAFF
- | TRBJ2-2 | TRBV16 | - | TGTGCCAGCAGCCAATCATACGGGTCCTACACCGGGGAGCTGTTTTTT | CASSQSYGSYTGELFF
few | TRBJ1-1 | TRBV19 | - | TGTGCCAGTACGGGGAACACTGAAGCTTTCTTT | CASTGNTEAFF
- | TRBJ1-6 | TRBV5-4 | TRBD1 | TGTGCCAGCAGCTCCCTACAGGGGGCGGGTTCACCCCTCCACTTT | CASSSLQGAGSPLHF
- | TRBJ2-5 | TRBV3-1/TRBV3-2 | TRBD2 | TGTGCCAGCAGCCAAGATCTGGGACTAGCGGGAGGCAGAGGAGAGACCCAGTACTTC | CASSQDLGLAGGRGETQYF
- | TRBJ2-7 | TRBV12-5 | - | TGTGCTAGTGTACAGGACCTGTACGAGCAGTACTTC | CASVQDLYEQYF
- | TRBJ2-1 | TRBV5-6 | - | TGTGCCAGCAGCTTGGGTGCAGGGCGTCACAATGAGCAGTTCTTC | CASSLGAGRHNEQFF
few | TRBJ1-5 | TRBV4-1 | TRBD1 | TGCGCCAGCAGCCCCCCCCTCAAGGGGGCGATCGATCAGCCCCAGCATTTT | CASSPPLKGAIDQPQHF
- | TRBJ2-1 | TRBV11-2 | - | TGTGCCAGCAGCTTTTTTGCTAGCAGTGAGCAGTTCTTC | CASSFFASSEQFF
- | TRBJ1-1 | TRBV29-1 | - | TGCAGCGTTGTGGGTGGGAGGTGGGTCACTGAAGCTTTCTTT | CSVVGGRWVTEAFF
- | TRBJ1-1 | TRBV7-6 | - | TGTGCCAGCAGCTTAGTATCCCTAGGACAGCTGAACACTGAAGCTTTCTTT | CASSLVSLGQLNTEAFF
- | TRBJ1-1 | TRBV19 | - | TGTGCCAGTAGTATAGGGGCGGGCACTGAAGCTTTCTTT | CASSIGAGTEAFF
once | TRBJ2-1 | TRBV5-1 | TRBD1 | TGCGCCAGCAAGCGACAGGGTGAGGATGAGCAGTTCTTC | CASKRQGEDEQFF
once | TRBJ2-1 | TRBV24-1 | - | TGTGCCCCCCAGGGGGGCTCCTACAATGAGCAGTTCTTC | CAPQGGSYNEQFF
once | TRBJ1-5 | TRBV6-2/TRBV6-3 | - | TGTGCCAGCAGTGAGGCGTCTGGAAGAATCAGCCCCCAGCATTTT | CASSEASGRISPQHF
- | TRBJ2-1 | TRBV6-5 | TRBD2 | TGTGCCAGCACCTCCGGGACTAGCGCATCCAATGAGCAGTTCTTC | CASTSGTSASNEQFF
once | TRBJ1-2 | TRBV5-1 | TRBD1 | TGCGCCAGCAGCCCGGGACAGAAGAGCTATGGCTACACCTTC | CASSPGQKSYGYTF
- | TRBJ1-4 | TRBV3-1/TRBV3-2 | TRBD1 | TGTGCCAGCAGCTCCGACAGGGGGCGTGAAAAACTGTTTTTT | CASSSDRGREKLFF
once | TRBJ2-5 | TRBV7-8 | TRBD2 | TGTGCCAGCAGCTTAGATGCTAGCGGGAGGTTGGAGACCCAGTACTTC | CASSLDASGRLETQYF
- | TRBJ1-4 | TRBV7-9 | - | TGTGCCAGCAGCTTAGAAAGGGGTGAAAAACTGTTTTTT | CASSLERGEKLFF
- | TRBJ2-5 | TRBV3-1/TRBV3-2 | - | TGTGCCAGCAGCCAAGATCCCAGTGGGACCCAGTACTTC | CASSQDPSGTQYF